This TCR beta chain was found in a study of T-cell reconstitution after alpha-beta-depleted transplantation in children. General study results and limits: Surviving thymic progenitors and recipient T cells were the source of high TCRbeta diversity at day 60 in some patients. Once a year had passed after transplant, T-cell counts and diversity came mostly from newly produced T cells.

There are 15 residues in the CDR3. V lost 0 bases and J 3 bases, leaving 9 bases between the germline ends. A few counts support this clonotype. Its antigen is not known. Construction of the TCRbeta library involved unique molecular identifiers. TCRdb ran MiXCR on the PCR reads and lists one entry per CDR3 protein. The repertoire has 450,000 to 550,000 distinct CDR3 sequences, roughly 10% of them found once; the top ten carry around 15%. The sequencing used PBMCs, mostly from graft donor cells, collected 180 days after TCRalphabeta/CD19-depleted stem cell transplant. The TCR originated in a female patient aged 2 to 10 who had a stem cell transplant for aplastic anemia, so the T cells may come from the graft donor. The chain is built from TRBV12-3 or TRBV12-4 and TRBJ1-5; tentative D call: TRBD1 (6 bases). Written as DNA, the CDR3 is TGTGCCAGCAGTTTAGCGGGGGCCCTCAATCAGCCCCAGCATTTT. Translating gives CASSLAGALNQPQHF.